The rows below give T cell receptor beta chains drawn from one sample of a study of T cells after yellow fever vaccination. TCRdb analysed the 5' RACE reads with MiXCR anew, one entry per CDR3 protein. The sample has about 350,000 distinct CDR3 sequences, 8.1% seen once. The sequencing here drew on PBMCs, taken approximately 47 days after the first yellow fever vaccination. These receptors were taken from a man between 18 and 35 years old who received the YFV17D yellow fever vaccine. CDR3s leave out the opening cysteine and the closing phenylalanine or tryptophan. A D gene is named only where the DNA matches it firmly.

d_call j_call v_call cdr3_aa
NA TRBJ1-5 TRBV20-1 SARDRVSNQPQH
NA TRBJ1-2 TRBV20-1 SGLVMRGRGYT
NA TRBJ1-5 TRBV20-1 SAKSGAIRGNQPQH
NA TRBJ1-2 TRBV7-9 ASSSGRGYT
NA TRBJ2-2 TRBV7-3 ASSSKTGSGELF
NA TRBJ2-1 TRBV5-6 ASSLGQIEQF
NA TRBJ2-3 TRBV20-1 SAPRGAKDTQY
NA TRBJ2-6 TRBV25-1 ASSAPGAGANVLT
TRBD1 TRBJ2-6 TRBV18 ASTRQGNFGANVLT
NA TRBJ2-1 TRBV6-1 ASRRGASVGYEQF
NA TRBJ1-2 TRBV7-9 ASSPIDYGYT
TRBD1 TRBJ1-6 TRBV10-3 AIEHPGQVDSPLH
TRBD2 TRBJ2-5 TRBV5-5 ASSLTGGNDRETQY
TRBD1 TRBJ2-1 TRBV4-3 ASSHAYPGQSYNEQF
NA TRBJ1-1 TRBV7-2 ASSLYTVQNTEAF
NA TRBJ2-5 TRBV18 ASSPLSRTAQETQY
TRBD1 TRBJ1-2 TRBV6-1 ASSRDRLNYGYT